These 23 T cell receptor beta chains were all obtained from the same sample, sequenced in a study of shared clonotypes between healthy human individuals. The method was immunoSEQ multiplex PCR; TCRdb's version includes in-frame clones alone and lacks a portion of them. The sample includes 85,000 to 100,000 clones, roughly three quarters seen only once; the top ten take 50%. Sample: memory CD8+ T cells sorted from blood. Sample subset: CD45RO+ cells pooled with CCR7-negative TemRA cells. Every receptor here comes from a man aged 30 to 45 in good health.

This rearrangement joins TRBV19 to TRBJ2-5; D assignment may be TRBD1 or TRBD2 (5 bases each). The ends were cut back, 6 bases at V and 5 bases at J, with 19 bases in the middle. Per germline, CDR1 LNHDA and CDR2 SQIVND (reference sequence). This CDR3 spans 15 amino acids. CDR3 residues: CASSRESVGLETQYF. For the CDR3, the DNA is TGTGCCAGTAGCAGGGAGTCTGTGGGGTTGGAGACCCAGTACTTC.

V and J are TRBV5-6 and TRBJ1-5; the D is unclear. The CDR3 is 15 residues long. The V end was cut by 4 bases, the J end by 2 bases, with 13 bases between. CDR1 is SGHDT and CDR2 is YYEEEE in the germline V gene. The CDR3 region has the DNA TGTGCCAGCAGCCGTGGATCAATGGGCAATCAGCCCCAGCATTTT. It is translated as CASSRGSMGNQPQHF.

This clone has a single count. Here the CDR3 reads CASKIKGHTNTEAFF. As DNA, the CDR3 is TGTGCCAGTAAAATAAAGGGGCACACCAACACTGAAGCTTTCTTT. The chain joins TRBV19 to TRBJ1-1; D is perhaps TRBD1 (5 bases). The germline gives CDR1 LNHDA, CDR2 SQIVND (reference sequence). The V gene lost 7 bases and the J gene lost 2 bases, with 17 bases spanning the gap. The CDR3 contains 15 residues.

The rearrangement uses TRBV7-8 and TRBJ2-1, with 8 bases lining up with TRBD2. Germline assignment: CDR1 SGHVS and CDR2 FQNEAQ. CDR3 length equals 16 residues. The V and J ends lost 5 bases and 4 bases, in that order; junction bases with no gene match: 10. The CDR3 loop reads CASSDVTGTRYNEQFF. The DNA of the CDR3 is TGTGCCAGCAGCGACGTCACCGGGACTAGGTACAATGAGCAGTTCTTC.

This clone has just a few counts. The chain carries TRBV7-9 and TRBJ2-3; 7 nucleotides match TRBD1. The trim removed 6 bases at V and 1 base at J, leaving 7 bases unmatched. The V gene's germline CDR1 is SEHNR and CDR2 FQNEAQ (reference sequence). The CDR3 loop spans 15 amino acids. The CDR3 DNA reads TGTGCCAGCAGTTCGACAGGGCTTGGCACAGATACGCAGTATTTT. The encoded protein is CASSSTGLGTDTQYF.

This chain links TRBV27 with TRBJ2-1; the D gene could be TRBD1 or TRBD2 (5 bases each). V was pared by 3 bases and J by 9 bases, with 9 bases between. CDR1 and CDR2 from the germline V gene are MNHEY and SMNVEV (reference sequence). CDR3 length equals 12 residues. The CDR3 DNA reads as TGTGCCAGCAGTTTGGGGGTTGGTGAGCAGTTCTTC. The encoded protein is CASSLGVGEQFF.

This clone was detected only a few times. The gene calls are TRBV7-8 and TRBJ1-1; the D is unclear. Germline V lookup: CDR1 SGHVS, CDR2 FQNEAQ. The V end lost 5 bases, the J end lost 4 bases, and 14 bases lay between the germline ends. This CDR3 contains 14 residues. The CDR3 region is CASSEIAGSTEAFF. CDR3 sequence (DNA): TGTGCCAGCAGCGAAATCGCGGGGTCCACTGAAGCTTTCTTT.

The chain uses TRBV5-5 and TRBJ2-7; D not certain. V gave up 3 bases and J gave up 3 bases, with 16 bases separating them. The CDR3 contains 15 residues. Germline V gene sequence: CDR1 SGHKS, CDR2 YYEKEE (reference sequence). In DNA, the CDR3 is TGTGCCAGCAGCTGGAATGGGCAGTCCTACTACGAGCAGTACTTC. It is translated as CASSWNGQSYYEQYF.

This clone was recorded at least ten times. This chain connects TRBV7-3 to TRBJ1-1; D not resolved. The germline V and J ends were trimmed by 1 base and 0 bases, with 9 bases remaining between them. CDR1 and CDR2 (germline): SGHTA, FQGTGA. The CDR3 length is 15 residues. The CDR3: CASSLRAFVNTEAFF. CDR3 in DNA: TGTGCCAGCAGCTTAAGGGCATTCGTGAACACTGAAGCTTTCTTT.

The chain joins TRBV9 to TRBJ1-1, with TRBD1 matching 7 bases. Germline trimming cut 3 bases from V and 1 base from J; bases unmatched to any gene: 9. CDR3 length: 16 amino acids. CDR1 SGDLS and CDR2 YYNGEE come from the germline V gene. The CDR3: CASSEGGQIKNTEAFF. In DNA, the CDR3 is TGTGCCAGCAGCGAGGGGGGACAGATCAAGAACACTGAAGCTTTCTTT.

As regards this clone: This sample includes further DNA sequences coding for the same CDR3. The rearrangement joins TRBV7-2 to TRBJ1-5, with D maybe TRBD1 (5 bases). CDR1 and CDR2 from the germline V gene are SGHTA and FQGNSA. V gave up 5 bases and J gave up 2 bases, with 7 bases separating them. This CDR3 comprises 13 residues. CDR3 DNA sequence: TGTGCCAGCAGCATCAGGGGCAATCAGCCCCAGCATTTT. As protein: CASSIRGNQPQHF.

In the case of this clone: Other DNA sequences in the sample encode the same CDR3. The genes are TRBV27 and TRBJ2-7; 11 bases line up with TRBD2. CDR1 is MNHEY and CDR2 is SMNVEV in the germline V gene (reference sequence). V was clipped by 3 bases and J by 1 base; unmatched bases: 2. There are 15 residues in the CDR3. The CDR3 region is CASSFGTSGSYEQYF. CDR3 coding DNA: TGTGCCAGCAGTTTCGGGACTAGCGGATCCTACGAGCAGTACTTC.

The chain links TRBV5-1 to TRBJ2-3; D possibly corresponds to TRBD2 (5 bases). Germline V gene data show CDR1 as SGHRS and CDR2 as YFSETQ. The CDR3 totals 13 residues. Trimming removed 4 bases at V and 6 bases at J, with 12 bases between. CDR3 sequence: CASSPRSGDTQYF. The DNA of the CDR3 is TGCGCCAGCAGCCCCCGGTCGGGGGATACGCAGTATTTT.

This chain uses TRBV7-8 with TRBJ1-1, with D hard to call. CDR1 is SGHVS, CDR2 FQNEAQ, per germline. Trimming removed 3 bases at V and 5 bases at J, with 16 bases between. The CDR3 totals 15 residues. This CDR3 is CASSLATIQGTEAFF. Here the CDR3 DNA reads TGTGCCAGCAGCTTGGCTACCATCCAAGGGACTGAAGCTTTCTTT.

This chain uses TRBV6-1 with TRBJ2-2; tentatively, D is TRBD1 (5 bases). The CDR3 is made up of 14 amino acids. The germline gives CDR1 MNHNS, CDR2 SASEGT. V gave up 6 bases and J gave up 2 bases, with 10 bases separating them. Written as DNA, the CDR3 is TGTGCCAGCAGAAGCCAGGGCAACACCGGGGAGCTGTTTTTT. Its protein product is CASRSQGNTGELFF.

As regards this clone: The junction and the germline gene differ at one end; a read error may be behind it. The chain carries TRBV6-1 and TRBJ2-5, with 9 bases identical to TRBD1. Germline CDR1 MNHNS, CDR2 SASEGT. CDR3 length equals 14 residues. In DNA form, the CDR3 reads TGTGCCTGCAGCCTTTTACAGGGGGCAGAGACCCAGTACTTC. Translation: CACSLLQGAETQYF.

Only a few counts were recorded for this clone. In DNA form, the CDR3 reads TGTGCCAGCATGAGGACACGTGGCTACACCTTC. This encodes CASMRTRGYTF. The gene calls are TRBV6-1 and TRBJ1-2; tentatively, D is TRBD1 (5 bases). CDR3 length equals 11 residues. V lost 7 bases and J lost 7, with 10 bases in between. The V gene's germline CDR1 is MNHNS and CDR2 SASEGT.

CDR3 loop: CASSLLMWRQGNYGYTF. DNA for the CDR3: TGTGCCAGCAGTTTATTAATGTGGCGGCAGGGGAACTATGGCTACACCTTC. The V call is TRBV28, the J call TRBJ1-2; possibly TRBD1 for D (6 bases). V gave up 1 base and J gave up 2 bases, with 17 bases separating them. Germline CDR1 and CDR2: MDHEN and SYDVKM. The CDR3 is 17 amino acids.

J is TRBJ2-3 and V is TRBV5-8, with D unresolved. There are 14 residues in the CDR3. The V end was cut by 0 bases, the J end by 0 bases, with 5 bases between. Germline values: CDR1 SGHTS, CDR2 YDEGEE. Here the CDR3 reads CASSLGPSTDTQYF. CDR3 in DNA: TGTGCCAGCAGCTTGGGACCGAGCACAGATACGCAGTATTTT.

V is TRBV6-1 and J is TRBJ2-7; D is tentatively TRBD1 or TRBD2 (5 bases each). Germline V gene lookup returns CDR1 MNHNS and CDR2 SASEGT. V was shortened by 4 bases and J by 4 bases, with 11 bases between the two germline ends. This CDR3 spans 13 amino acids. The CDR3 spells CASSGGGEYEQYF. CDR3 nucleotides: TGTGCCAGCAGTGGTGGGGGAGAGTACGAGCAGTACTTC.

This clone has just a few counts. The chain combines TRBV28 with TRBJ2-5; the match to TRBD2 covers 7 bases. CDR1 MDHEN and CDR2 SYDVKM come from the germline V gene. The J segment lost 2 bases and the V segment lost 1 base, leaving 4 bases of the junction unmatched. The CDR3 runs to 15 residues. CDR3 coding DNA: TGTGCCAGCAGTTTATCGGGAGGATCGCAAGAGACCCAGTACTTC. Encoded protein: CASSLSGGSQETQYF.

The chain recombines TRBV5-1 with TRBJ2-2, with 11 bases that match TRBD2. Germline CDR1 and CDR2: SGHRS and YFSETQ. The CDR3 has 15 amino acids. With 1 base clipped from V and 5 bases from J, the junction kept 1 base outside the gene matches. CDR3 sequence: CASSLTSGRTGELFF. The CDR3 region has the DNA TGCGCCAGCAGCTTGACTAGCGGGAGAACCGGGGAGCTGTTTTTT.

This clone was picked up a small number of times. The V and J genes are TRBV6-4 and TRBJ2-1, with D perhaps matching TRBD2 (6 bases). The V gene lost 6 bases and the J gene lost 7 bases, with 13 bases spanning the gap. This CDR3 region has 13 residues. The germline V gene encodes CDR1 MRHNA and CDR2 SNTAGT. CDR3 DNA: TGTGCCAGCAGCGGGCGGGAACCGAATGAGCAGTTCTTC. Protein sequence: CASSGREPNEQFF.